Presented here are 6 T cell receptor beta chains from one specimen sequenced in a study of blood T cell repertoires in COVID-19. Libraries were prepared by immunoSEQ multiplex PCR; TCRdb keeps only in-frame clonotypes and omits some of them. The profile covers tens of thousands of clones, with 82% appearing a single time and 13% to 15% taken by the ten largest. What was sequenced was peripheral blood. The receptors come from a human donor with acute or convalescent COVID-19. The donor label of this sample is uncertain.

The V gene is TRBV30, the J gene TRBJ1-4; possibly TRBD1 for D (5 bases). The CDR3 contains 14 residues. V was cut by 3 bases and J by 5 bases, with 13 bases left in between. Germline lookup yields CDR1 GTSNPN and CDR2 SVGIG (reference sequence). CDR3 sequence (DNA): TGTGCCTGGAGGGGGAAGGCAGGGAATGAAAAACTGTTTTTT. The encoded protein is CAWRGKAGNEKLFF.

CDR3 coding DNA: TGTGCCAGCAGCGCAGAGACAGGGCTAAATGAAAAACTGTTTTTT. Protein sequence: CASSAETGLNEKLFF. The gene calls are TRBV9 and TRBJ1-4, with 7 bases aligning to TRBD1. This CDR3 comprises 15 residues. V lost 3 bases and J lost 5; bases outside the gene matches: 7. Germline values: CDR1 SGDLS, CDR2 YYNGEE.

This clone ranks as medium-sized. V usage is TRBV11-2 and J usage is TRBJ1-3, with 7 bases aligning to TRBD1. After removal of 1 base from V and 1 base from J, the junction contained 1 base not matched to a gene. Germline V gives CDR1 SGHAT, CDR2 FQNNGV. The CDR3 totals 15 residues. The CDR3 nucleotides read TGTGCCAGCAGCTTAGTGGGACAGTCTGGAAACACCATATATTTT. This sequence encodes CASSLVGQSGNTIYF.

The chain has TRBV7-9 and TRBJ2-1; D perhaps matches TRBD1 (7 bases). Per the germline V gene, CDR1 is SEHNR and CDR2 is FQNEAQ (reference sequence). The CDR3 runs to 12 residues. Trimming removed 5 bases at V and 10 bases at J, with 12 bases between. CDR3 region: CASSPQGGEQFF. Written as DNA, the CDR3 is TGTGCCAGCAGCCCCCAGGGGGGCGAGCAGTTCTTC.

As DNA, the CDR3 is TGTGCCAGTAGGGACAGCTTGGGGGGCTACACCTTC. Translating gives CASRDSLGGYTF. This chain connects TRBV25-1 to TRBJ1-2; 7 bases align to TRBD1. With 9 bases clipped from V and 8 bases from J, the junction kept 9 bases outside the gene matches. Per the germline V gene, CDR1 is MGHDK and CDR2 is SYGVNS. The CDR3 covers 12 residues.

The table lists this clone with a few counts. V and J are TRBV3-1 (or the pseudogene TRBV3-2) and TRBJ1-5; D unresolved. This CDR3 is built from 16 residues. V lost 1 base to trimming and J lost 5 bases, with 15 bases between them. Germline CDR1 is LGHDT and CDR2 is YNNKEL (reference sequence). The CDR3 loop reads CASSQGGLGNYQPQHF. CDR3 DNA sequence: TGTGCCAGCAGCCAAGGAGGGCTAGGAAACTATCAGCCCCAGCATTTT.